This section outlines one T cell receptor beta chain sequence together with its context. This entry is derived from a study of blood T cell repertoires in COVID-19. The CDR3 totals 18 residues. V was pared by 3 bases and J by 9 bases, with 22 bases of the junction left unmatched. Germline CDR1 is SNHLY and CDR2 is FYNNEI. Assay: immunoSEQ multiplex PCR; the TCRdb copy retains only in-frame clones and omits some. This table holds roughly 280,000 clones, over 80% found once. This TCR derives from a woman under 40 with acute COVID-19. The sequenced sample consisted of PBMCs or T cells enriched from blood (not recorded which). This chain uses TRBV2 with TRBJ2-7, with 8 nucleotides matching TRBD1. Here the CDR3 DNA reads TGTGCCAGCAGTGACTTAATCTCCGGGACAGGCATCAACTATGGGCAGTACTTC. Translation gives CASSDLISGTGINYGQYF. The full variable domain, in which reference TRBV2 and TRBJ2-7 provide the parts outside the CDR3, is EPEVTQTPSHQVTQMGQEVILRCVPISNHLYFYWYRQILGQKVEFLVSFYNNEISEKSEIFDDQFSVERPDGSNFTLKIRSTKLEDSAMYFCASSDLISGTGINYGQYFGPGTRLTVT.